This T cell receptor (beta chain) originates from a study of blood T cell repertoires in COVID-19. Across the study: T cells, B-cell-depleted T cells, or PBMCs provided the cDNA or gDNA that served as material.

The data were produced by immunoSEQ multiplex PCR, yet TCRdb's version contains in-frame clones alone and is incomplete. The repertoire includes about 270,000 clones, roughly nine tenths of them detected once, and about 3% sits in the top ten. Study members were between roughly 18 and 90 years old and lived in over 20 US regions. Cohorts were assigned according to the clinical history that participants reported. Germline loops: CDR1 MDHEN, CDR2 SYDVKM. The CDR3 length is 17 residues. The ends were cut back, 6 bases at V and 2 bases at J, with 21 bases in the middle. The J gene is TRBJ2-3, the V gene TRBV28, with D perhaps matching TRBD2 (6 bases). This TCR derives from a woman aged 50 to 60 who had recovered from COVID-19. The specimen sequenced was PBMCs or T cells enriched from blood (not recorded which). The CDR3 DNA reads TGTGCCAGCAGCGTGGGGGGAGCCGTGCCCCCCACAGATACGCAGTATTTT. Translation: CASSVGGAVPPTDTQYF.